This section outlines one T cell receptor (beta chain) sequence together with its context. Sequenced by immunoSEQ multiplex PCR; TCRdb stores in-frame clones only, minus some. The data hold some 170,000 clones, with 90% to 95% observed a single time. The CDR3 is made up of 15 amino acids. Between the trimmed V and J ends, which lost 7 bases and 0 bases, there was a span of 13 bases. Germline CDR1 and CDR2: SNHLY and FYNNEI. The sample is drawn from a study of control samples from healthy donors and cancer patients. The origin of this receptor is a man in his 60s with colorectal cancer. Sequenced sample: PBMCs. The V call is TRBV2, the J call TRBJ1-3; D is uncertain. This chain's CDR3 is CASKRDKPSGNTIYF. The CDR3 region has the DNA TGTGCCAGCAAGCGAGACAAACCCTCTGGAAACACCATATATTTT. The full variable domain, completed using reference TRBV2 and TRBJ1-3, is EPEVTQTPSHQVTQMGQEVILRCVPISNHLYFYWYRQILGQKVEFLVSFYNNEISEKSEIFDDQFSVERPDGSNFTLKIRSTKLEDSAMYFCASKRDKPSGNTIYFGEGSWLTVV.